Below, one T cell receptor beta chain is given with its context. What it binds is unknown. Profiled with immunoSEQ multiplex PCR; TCRdb holds only in-frame clones, not every one. Here the sample spans 70,000 to 95,000 clones, over 95% being singletons. These data are taken from a study of siplizumab effects on memory and regulatory T cells. Points from the study as a whole: Naive T cells appeared more varied than memory cells and looked like key alloresponse contributors.

Trimming at V came to 0 bases and at J to 1 base, leaving 6 bases not matched to a gene. The CDR3 consists of 17 residues. Germline CDR1 SGHRS, CDR2 YFSETQ. Material for sequencing was naive CD4+ T cells sorted from blood. The rearrangement links TRBV5-1 to TRBJ1-3, with TRBD1 identical over 8 bases. This TCR came from a human donor in good health. CDR3 nucleotide sequence: TGCGCCAGCAGCTTGGCGTCCGGACAGGGTTCTGGAAACACCATATATTTT. Translation: CASSLASGQGSGNTIYF.